These T cell receptor beta chains were read from a single sample in a study of vaccination and CD4 T cells after COVID-19. TCRdb ran MiXCR on the PCR reads and lists one entry per CDR3 protein. The sample holds around 13,000 distinct CDR3 sequences; roughly 30% are singletons and the top ten take about 14%. Their antigen targets remain unknown. The sample consisted of CD4+ T cells from blood, cultured in vitro, taken after SARS-CoV-2 vaccination. The receptor source for this set is a human donor who had recovered from COVID-19. Both conserved end residues are part of each CDR3. Fields, in order: clone size, D gene, J gene, V gene, CDR3 DNA, CDR3 protein. D genes are given only for firm matches. Only some rows state a clone size, as once, few, many or a class for expanded clones.

>.|.|TRBJ1-5|TRBV28
TGTGCCAGCAGTTTATTGAGTCAGCCCCAGCATTTT
CASSLLSQPQHF
>.|.|TRBJ1-3|TRBV15
TGTGCCACCAGCAGAGGAACAGGGAAAGTGGGAAACACCATATATTTT
CATSRGTGKVGNTIYF
>.|TRBD1|TRBJ2-1|TRBV5-6
TGTGCCAGCAGCTTGTTCGAGGGGGCGAATTACAATGAGCAGTTCTTC
CASSLFEGANYNEQFF
>few|TRBD1|TRBJ1-2|TRBV28
TGTGCCAGCAGTTTATTCGGGCAGGGGGGTGGCTACACCTTC
CASSLFGQGGGYTF
>.|TRBD2|TRBJ2-7|TRBV6-1
TGTGCCAGCGCCCGACTAGCGGGGTTTTACGAGCAGTACTTC
CASARLAGFYEQYF
>few|.|TRBJ2-4|TRBV20-1
TGCAGTGCTAGAGATGCCCGGATAGCCAAAAACATTCAGTACTTC
CSARDARIAKNIQYF
>few|.|TRBJ1-5|TRBV29-1
TGCAGCGTTGGGGGGGGAGGGTACAATCAGCCCCAGCATTTT
CSVGGGGYNQPQHF
>few|TRBD2|TRBJ2-1|TRBV20-1
TGCAGTTCGCTACCCCGGACTAGCGTCATCAATGAGCAGTTCTTC
CSSLPRTSVINEQFF
>few|.|TRBJ1-1|TRBV6-5
TGTGCCAGCAGTTCACCAGTTTCGAACACTGAAGCTTTCTTT
CASSSPVSNTEAFF
>.|TRBD1|TRBJ2-2|TRBV6-2/TRBV6-3
TGTGCCAGCATCACAGGGGGCTTCGGCACCGGGGAGCTGTTTTTT
CASITGGFGTGELFF
>.|.|TRBJ1-2|TRBV10-3
TGTACCATCAGTGAGAATGGACCAGGCTATGGCTACACCTTC
CTISENGPGYGYTF
>few|TRBD2|TRBJ2-5|TRBV20-1
TGCAGTGCTACCCCGGGACTAGGCAAAGAGACCCAGTACTTC
CSATPGLGKETQYF